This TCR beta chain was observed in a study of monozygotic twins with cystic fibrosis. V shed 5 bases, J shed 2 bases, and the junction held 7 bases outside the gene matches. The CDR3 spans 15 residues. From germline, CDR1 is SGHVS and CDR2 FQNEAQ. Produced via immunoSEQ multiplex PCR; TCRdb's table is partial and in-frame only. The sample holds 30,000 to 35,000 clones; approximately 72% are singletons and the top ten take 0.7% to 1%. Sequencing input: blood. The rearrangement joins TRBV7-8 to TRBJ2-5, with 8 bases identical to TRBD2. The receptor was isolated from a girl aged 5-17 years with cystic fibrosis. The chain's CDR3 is CASSPTSGTQETQYF. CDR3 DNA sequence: TGTGCCAGCAGCCCTACTAGCGGAACACAAGAGACCCAGTACTTC.